These 20 T cell receptor beta chains came from one sample sequenced in a study of cytomegalovirus exposure and HLA in healthy donors. The PCR employed 60 Vbeta primers together with 13 Jbeta primers. TCRdb keeps only in-frame clones here, not all; method: immunoSEQ multiplex PCR. The sample includes fewer than 200,000 clones, approximately 80% of them seen just once. Input material: PBMCs. The origin of the receptors is a woman younger than 30 in good health and CMV-seronegative.

The rearrangement joins TRBV18 to TRBJ2-5, with D perhaps matching TRBD1 (6 bases). CDR3 size: 14 residues. V was pared by 3 bases and J by 4 bases, with 12 bases between. The germline CDR1 and CDR2 sequences are KGHSH and LQKENI. In nucleotides, the CDR3 is TGTGCCAGCTCACCGATTCGAGGGGGAGAGACCCAGTACTTC. Amino acids: CASSPIRGGETQYF. Combining the CDR3 with reference TRBV18 and TRBJ2-5 gives the whole variable domain NAGVMQNPRHLVRRRGQEARLRCSPMKGHSHVYWYRQLPEEGLKFMVYLQKENIIDESGMPKERFSAEFPKEGPSILRIQQVVRGDSAAYFCASSPIRGGETQYFGPGTRLLVL.

The chain employs TRBV7-8 and TRBJ2-1; 14 bases fit TRBD2. In germline, CDR1 is SGHVS, CDR2 FQNEAQ. Trimming cost V 5 bases and J 10 bases; bases outside gene matches: 10. The CDR3 totals 16 residues. CDR3 nucleotides: TGTGCCAGCAGCCGTGGACTAGCGGGAGGATCGGGAGAGCAGTTCTTC. Its translation is CASSRGLAGGSGEQFF.

The chain joins TRBV6-6 to TRBJ1-4; D perhaps matches TRBD1 (6 bases). Germline loops: CDR1 MNHNY, CDR2 SVGAGI (reference sequence). Trimming left V 2 bases short and J 3 bases short, with 10 bases between. This CDR3 contains 15 residues. CDR3 sequence reads: CASSYGTTANEKLFF. In DNA, the CDR3 is TGTGCCAGCAGTTACGGGACAACCGCTAATGAAAAACTGTTTTTT.

The V gene is TRBV7-8, the J gene TRBJ2-1, with 10 bases lining up with TRBD1. Trimming at V came to 5 bases and at J to 7 bases, leaving 8 bases not matched to a gene. Germline V CDR1 and CDR2: SGHVS, FQNEAQ. CDR3 length: 15 residues. The CDR3 loop is CASSAGTGDGNEQFF. The CDR3 DNA sequence: TGTGCCAGCAGCGCGGGGACAGGGGATGGGAATGAGCAGTTCTTC. The variable domain in full, with the rest retrieved from reference TRBV7-8 and TRBJ2-1, is GAGVSQSPRYKVAKRGQDVALRCDPISGHVSLFWYQQALGQGPEFLTYFQNEAQLDKSGLPSDRFFAERPEGSVSTLKIQRTQQEDSAVYLCASSAGTGDGNEQFFGPGTRLTVL.

Concerning this clone: A junction boundary mismatches the germline segment, possibly from a read error. The J gene is TRBJ2-7, the V gene TRBV19, with D hard to call. Germline V gives CDR1 LNHDA, CDR2 SQIVND (reference sequence). The CDR3 has 14 amino acids. The CDR3 region has the DNA TGTGCCAGCAGTAGGGCGCAATTGGGCTACGAGCAGTACTTC. Translating gives CASSRAQLGYEQYF.

This clone appeared a single time. The genes are TRBV6-4 and TRBJ2-5, with D possibly TRBD2 on 6 matching bases. Trimming took 7 bases from V and 7 from J, leaving 22 bases between them. Germline CDR1 is MRHNA and CDR2 is SNTAGT. The CDR3 extends over 15 amino acids. Here the CDR3 reads CASTWGLGPRWTQYF. In DNA form, the CDR3 reads TGTGCCAGCACCTGGGGACTGGGGCCCCGGTGGACCCAGTACTTC.

About this clone itself: The junction departs from germline at one end; a sequencing error may be responsible. The rearrangement joins TRBV5-6 to TRBJ1-1; D gene uncertain. CDR1 and CDR2 from the germline V gene are SGHDT and YYEEEE. The CDR3 runs 15 residues. The CDR3 sequence is CANSLVYSWNTEAFF. The CDR3 nucleotides are TGTGCCAACAGCTTGGTGTACAGTTGGAACACTGAAGCTTTCTTT.

The rearrangement links TRBV19 to TRBJ2-7, with 7 nucleotides matching TRBD1. The CDR3 sequence is 16 residues long. Germline lookup yields CDR1 LNHDA and CDR2 SQIVND (reference sequence). The trim removed 5 bases at V and 7 bases at J, leaving 17 bases unmatched. The CDR3 nucleotides are TGTGCCAGTAGTCGCCCCATACAGGGGTCTTATGTTGAGCAGTACTTC. Its protein product is CASSRPIQGSYVEQYF.

The V gene is TRBV2, the J gene TRBJ2-7, with 11 bases that match TRBD1. Germline CDR1 reads SNHLY; CDR2 reads FYNNEI. J lost 2 bases, V lost 3 bases, and 3 bases had no gene match. CDR3 length: 15 amino acids. CDR3 residues: CASSDRDRGAYEQYF. Here the CDR3 DNA reads TGTGCCAGCAGTGACCGGGACAGGGGGGCCTACGAGCAGTACTTC.

The gene calls are TRBV5-1 and TRBJ2-5; TRBD2 agrees at 9 bases. This CDR3 has 15 amino acids. V was pared by 1 base and J by 3 bases, with 4 bases of the junction left unmatched. Germline lookup yields CDR1 SGHRS and CDR2 YFSETQ. As DNA, the CDR3 is TGCGCCAGCAGCTTGCCTAGCGGGAAGGAAGAGACCCAGTACTTC. It yields the protein CASSLPSGKEETQYF.

The chain couples TRBV6-5 to TRBJ2-7; TRBD2 might be the D (6 bases). V lost 0 bases and J lost 6, with 15 bases in between. In germline, CDR1 is MNHEY, CDR2 SVGAGI. The CDR3 contains 15 residues. CDR3 DNA sequence: TGTGCCAGCAGTTACTCCCATAGCGGATCGGGCGAGCAGTACTTC. This translates into CASSYSHSGSGEQYF.

The rearrangement uses TRBV18 and TRBJ1-5, with D perhaps matching TRBD1 (6 bases). V was pared by 2 bases and J by 0 bases, with 14 bases between. This CDR3 contains 17 residues. Germline V gene data show CDR1 as KGHSH and CDR2 as LQKENI. The CDR3 spells CASSPGGASYSNQPQHF. CDR3 in DNA: TGTGCCAGCTCACCAGGGGGGGCGAGTTATAGCAATCAGCCCCAGCATTTT.

This clone turned up a few times. The V gene is TRBV4-3, the J gene TRBJ2-2; 9 bases align to TRBD1. With 2 bases clipped from V and 7 bases from J, the junction kept 8 bases outside the gene matches. The CDR3 covers 16 residues. The germline V gene encodes CDR1 LGHNA and CDR2 YSLEER. The CDR3 coding sequence is TGCGCCAGCAGCCAACCGACAGGACAGGGGATCGGGGAGCTGTTTTTT. Encoded protein: CASSQPTGQGIGELFF.

This rearrangement joins TRBV19 to TRBJ2-7; TRBD2 might be the D (5 bases). The CDR3 covers 14 residues. The ends were cut back, 4 bases at V and 7 bases at J, with 17 bases in the middle. CDR1 is LNHDA, CDR2 SQIVND, per germline (reference sequence). Written as DNA, the CDR3 is TGTGCCAGTAGTAGCGGGTTCCTACTGTGGGAGCAGTACTTC. Translating it yields CASSSGFLLWEQYF.

This chain links TRBV6-1 with TRBJ2-7; TRBD1 might be the D (6 bases). Per germline, CDR1 MNHNS and CDR2 SASEGT. The CDR3 is 14 amino acids. V was cut by 1 base and J by 3 bases, with 10 bases left in between. The CDR3 bases are TGTGCCAGCAGTGAAGGGACAGCAGGCTACGAGCAGTACTTC. Encoded protein: CASSEGTAGYEQYF.

The chain links TRBV30 to TRBJ1-6; 8 nucleotides match TRBD1. J lost 7 bases, V lost 7 bases, and 3 bases had no gene match. The CDR3 runs to 12 residues. Germline V gene lookup returns CDR1 GTSNPN and CDR2 SVGIG (reference sequence). The CDR3 DNA reads as TGTGCCTCCGGACAGGGAAATTCACCCCTCCACTTT. Translation: CASGQGNSPLHF.

The chain has TRBV11-3 and TRBJ2-1, with D uncertain. Germline V CDR1 and CDR2: SGHNT, YENEEA. This CDR3 has 15 amino acids. V lost 2 bases and J lost 4, with 12 bases in between. The CDR3 reads CASSLRGFEYNEQFF. In nucleotides, the CDR3 is TGTGCCAGCAGCTTAAGAGGCTTTGAGTACAATGAGCAGTTCTTC.

V usage is TRBV7-9 and J usage is TRBJ2-1; D may be TRBD1 (5 bases). The ends were cut back, 0 bases at V and 12 bases at J, with 9 bases in the middle. The germline V gene has CDR1 SEHNR and CDR2 FQNEAQ (reference sequence). The CDR3 has 12 residues. DNA of the CDR3: TGTGCCAGCAGCTTAGCCGAGCAGGGGCAGTTCTTC. Its protein is CASSLAEQGQFF. The whole variable domain, filled in from reference TRBV7-9 and TRBJ2-1, reads DTGVSQNPRHKITKRGQNVTFRCDPISEHNRLYWYRQTLGQGPEFLTYFQNEAQLEKSRLLSDRFSAERPKGSFSTLEIQRTEQGDSAMYLCASSLAEQGQFFGPGTRLTVL.

The rearrangement links TRBV15 to TRBJ2-4, with a tentative D call TRBD1 (6 bases). The V gene's germline CDR1 is LNHNV and CDR2 YYDKDF (reference sequence). The V end lost 0 bases, the J end lost 2 bases, and 14 bases lay between the germline ends. The CDR3 extends over 17 amino acids. In DNA form, the CDR3 reads TGTGCCACCAGCAGAGATCCACAGGGAATGACCAAAAACATTCAGTACTTC. Translation: CATSRDPQGMTKNIQYF.

The J gene is TRBJ2-7, the V gene TRBV11-3; TRBD2 agrees at 10 bases. Germline assignment: CDR1 SGHNT and CDR2 YENEEA. This CDR3 comprises 15 residues. V shed 5 bases, J shed 3 bases, and the junction held 7 bases outside the gene matches. This chain's CDR3 is CASSGWSSGSYEQYF. The CDR3 nucleotides read TGTGCCAGCAGCGGATGGTCTAGCGGGAGCTACGAGCAGTACTTC.